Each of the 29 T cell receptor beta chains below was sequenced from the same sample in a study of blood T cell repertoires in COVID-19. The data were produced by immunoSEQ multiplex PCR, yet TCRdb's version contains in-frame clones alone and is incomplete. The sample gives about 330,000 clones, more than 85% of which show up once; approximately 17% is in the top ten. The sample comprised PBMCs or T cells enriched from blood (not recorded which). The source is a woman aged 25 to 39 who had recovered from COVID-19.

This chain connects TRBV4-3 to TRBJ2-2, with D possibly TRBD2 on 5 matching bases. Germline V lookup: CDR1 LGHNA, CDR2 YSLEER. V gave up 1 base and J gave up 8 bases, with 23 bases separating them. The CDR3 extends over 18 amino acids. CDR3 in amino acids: CASSQVVEGWRAVGELFF. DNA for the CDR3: TGCGCCAGCAGCCAAGTGGTAGAGGGTTGGAGAGCAGTAGGGGAGCTGTTTTTT.

The CDR3 DNA is TGTGCCAGCAGCCCTGATGGAGGGGTAGAGACCCAGTACTTC. Protein sequence: CASSPDGGVETQYF. The chain is built from TRBV7-2 and TRBJ2-5; TRBD2 might be the D (6 bases). The CDR3 totals 14 residues. Germline V gives CDR1 SGHTA, CDR2 FQGNSA. Trimming took 5 bases from V and 4 from J, leaving 14 bases between them.

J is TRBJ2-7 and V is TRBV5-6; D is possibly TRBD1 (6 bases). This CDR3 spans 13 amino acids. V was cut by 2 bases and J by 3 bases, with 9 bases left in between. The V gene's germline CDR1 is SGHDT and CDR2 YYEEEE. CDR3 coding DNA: TGTGCCAGCAGCTTTCAGGGGCGCTACGAGCAGTACTTC. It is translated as CASSFQGRYEQYF. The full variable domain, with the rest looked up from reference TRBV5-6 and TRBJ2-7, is DAGVTQSPTHLIKTRGQQVTLRCSPKSGHDTVSWYQQALGQGPQFIFQYYEEEERQRGNFPDRFSGHQFPNYSSELNVNALLLGDSALYLCASSFQGRYEQYFGPGTRLTVT.

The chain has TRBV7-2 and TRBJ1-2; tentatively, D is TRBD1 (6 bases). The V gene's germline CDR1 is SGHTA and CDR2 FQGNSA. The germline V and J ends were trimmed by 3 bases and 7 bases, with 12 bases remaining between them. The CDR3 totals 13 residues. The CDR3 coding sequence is TGTGCCAGCAGCTTGAGTACAGGGCTTGGCTACACCTTC. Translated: CASSLSTGLGYTF.

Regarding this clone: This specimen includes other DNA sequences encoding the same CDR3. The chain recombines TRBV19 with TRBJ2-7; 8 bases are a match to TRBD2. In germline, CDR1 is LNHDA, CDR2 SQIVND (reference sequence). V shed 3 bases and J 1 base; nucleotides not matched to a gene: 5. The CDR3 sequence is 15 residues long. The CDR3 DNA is TGTGCCAGTAGTATCCTCGGGACTAGTTCCTACGAGCAGTACTTC. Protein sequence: CASSILGTSSYEQYF.

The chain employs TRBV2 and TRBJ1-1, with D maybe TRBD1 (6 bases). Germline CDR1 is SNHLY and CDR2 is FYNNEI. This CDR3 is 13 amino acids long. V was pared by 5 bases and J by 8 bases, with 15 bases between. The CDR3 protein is CASSHTGNLEAFF. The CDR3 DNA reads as TGTGCCAGCAGTCACACAGGGAACCTCGAAGCTTTCTTT.

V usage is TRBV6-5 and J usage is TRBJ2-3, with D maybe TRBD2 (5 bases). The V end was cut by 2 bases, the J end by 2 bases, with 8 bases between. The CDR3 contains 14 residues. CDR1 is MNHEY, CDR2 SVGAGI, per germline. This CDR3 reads CASSYGADTDTQYF. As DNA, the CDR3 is TGTGCCAGCAGTTACGGAGCGGACACAGATACGCAGTATTTT.

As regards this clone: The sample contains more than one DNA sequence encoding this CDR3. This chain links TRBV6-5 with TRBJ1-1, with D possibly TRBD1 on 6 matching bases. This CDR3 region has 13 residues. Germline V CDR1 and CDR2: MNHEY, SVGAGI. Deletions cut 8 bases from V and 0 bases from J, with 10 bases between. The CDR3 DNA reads TGTGCCAGCTCAAGGACAGTGAACACTGAAGCTTTCTTT. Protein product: CASSRTVNTEAFF.

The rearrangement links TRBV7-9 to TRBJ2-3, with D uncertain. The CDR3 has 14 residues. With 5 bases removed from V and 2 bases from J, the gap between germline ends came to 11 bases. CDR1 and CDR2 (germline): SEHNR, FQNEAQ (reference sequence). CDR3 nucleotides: TGTGCCAGCAGCCCCGCCCGGTCCACAGATACGCAGTATTTT. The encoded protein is CASSPARSTDTQYF.

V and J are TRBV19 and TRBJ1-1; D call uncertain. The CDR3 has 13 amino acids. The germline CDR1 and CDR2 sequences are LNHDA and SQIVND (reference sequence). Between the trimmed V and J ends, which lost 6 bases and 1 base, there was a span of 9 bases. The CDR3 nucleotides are TGTGCCAGTAGAGATACTCAGAACACTGAAGCTTTCTTT. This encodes CASRDTQNTEAFF. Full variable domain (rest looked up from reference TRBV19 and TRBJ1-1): DGGITQSPKYLFRKEGQNVTLSCEQNLNHDAMYWYRQDPGQGLRLIYYSQIVNDFQKGDIAEGYSVSREKKESFPLTVTSAQKNPTAFYLCASRDTQNTEAFFGQGTRLTVV.

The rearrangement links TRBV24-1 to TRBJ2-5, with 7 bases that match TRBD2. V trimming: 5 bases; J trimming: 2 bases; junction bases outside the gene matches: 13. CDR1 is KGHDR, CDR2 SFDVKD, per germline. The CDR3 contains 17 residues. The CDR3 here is CATSGPQTSIAQETQYF. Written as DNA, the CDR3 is TGTGCCACCAGTGGGCCCCAGACTAGCATTGCGCAAGAGACCCAGTACTTC.

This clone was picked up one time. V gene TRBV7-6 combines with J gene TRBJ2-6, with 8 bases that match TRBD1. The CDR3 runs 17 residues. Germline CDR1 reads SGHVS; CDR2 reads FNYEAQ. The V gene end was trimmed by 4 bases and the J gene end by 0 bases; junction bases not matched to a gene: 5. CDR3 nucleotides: TGTGCCAGCAGCTCACGGGACAGGAGCTCTGGGGCCAACGTCCTGACTTTC. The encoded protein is CASSSRDRSSGANVLTF.

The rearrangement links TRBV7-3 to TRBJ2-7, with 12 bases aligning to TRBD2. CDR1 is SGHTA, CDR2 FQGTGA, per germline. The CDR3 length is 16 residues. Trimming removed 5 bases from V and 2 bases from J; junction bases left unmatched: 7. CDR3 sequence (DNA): TGTGCCAGCAGCCCGCGTCCTAGCGGGAGGGCCTACGAGCAGTACTTC. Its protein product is CASSPRPSGRAYEQYF.

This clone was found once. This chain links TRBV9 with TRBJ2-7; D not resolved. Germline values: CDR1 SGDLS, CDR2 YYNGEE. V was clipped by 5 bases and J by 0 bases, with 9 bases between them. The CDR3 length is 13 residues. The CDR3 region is CASSSPRSYEQYF. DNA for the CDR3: TGTGCCAGCAGTAGTCCTCGCTCCTACGAGCAGTACTTC.

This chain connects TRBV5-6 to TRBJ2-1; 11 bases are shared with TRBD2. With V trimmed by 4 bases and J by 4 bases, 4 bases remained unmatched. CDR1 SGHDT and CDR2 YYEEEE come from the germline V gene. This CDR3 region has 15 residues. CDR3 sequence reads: CASSPGLAVYNEQFF. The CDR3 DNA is TGTGCCAGCAGCCCGGGACTAGCGGTTTACAATGAGCAGTTCTTC.

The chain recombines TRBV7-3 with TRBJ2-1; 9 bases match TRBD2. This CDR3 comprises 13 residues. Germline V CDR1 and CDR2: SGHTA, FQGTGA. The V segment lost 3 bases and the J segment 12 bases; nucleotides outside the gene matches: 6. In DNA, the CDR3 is TGTGCCAGCAGCTTCGGCGGGAGGGATTGGCAGTTCTTC. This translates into CASSFGGRDWQFF.

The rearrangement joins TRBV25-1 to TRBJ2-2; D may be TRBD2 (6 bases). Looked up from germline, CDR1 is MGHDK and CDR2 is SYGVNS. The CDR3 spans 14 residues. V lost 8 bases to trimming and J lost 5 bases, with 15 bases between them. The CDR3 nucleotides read TGTGCCAGCCGCCGGGACTTATATACCGGGGAGCTGTTTTTT. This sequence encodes CASRRDLYTGELFF.

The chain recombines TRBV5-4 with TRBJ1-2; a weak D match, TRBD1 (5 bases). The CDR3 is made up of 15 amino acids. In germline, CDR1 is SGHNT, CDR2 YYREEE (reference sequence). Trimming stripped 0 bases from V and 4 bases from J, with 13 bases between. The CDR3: CASSLGGGAVYGYTF. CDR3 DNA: TGTGCCAGCAGCTTGGGCGGCGGGGCTGTCTATGGCTACACCTTC.

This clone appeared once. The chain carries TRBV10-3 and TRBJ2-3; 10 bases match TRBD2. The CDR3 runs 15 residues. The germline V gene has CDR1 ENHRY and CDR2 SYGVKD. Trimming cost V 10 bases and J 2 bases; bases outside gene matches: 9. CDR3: CATLAGGFATDTQYF. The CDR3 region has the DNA TGTGCCACTTTAGCGGGAGGCTTTGCCACAGATACGCAGTATTTT.

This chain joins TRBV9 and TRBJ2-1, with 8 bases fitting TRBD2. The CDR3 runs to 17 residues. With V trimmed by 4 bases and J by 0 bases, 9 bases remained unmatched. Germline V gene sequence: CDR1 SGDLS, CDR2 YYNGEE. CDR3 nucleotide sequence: TGTGCCAGCAGCTCCTTAAGCGGGAGTGGCTCCTACAATGAGCAGTTCTTC. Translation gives CASSSLSGSGSYNEQFF.

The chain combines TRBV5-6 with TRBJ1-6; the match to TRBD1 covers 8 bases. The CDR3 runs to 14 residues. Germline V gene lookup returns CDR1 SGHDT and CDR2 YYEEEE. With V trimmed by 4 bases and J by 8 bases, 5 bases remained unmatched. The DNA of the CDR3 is TGTGCCAGCAGCCCACGGACAGGGCATTCACCCCTCCACTTT. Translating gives CASSPRTGHSPLHF. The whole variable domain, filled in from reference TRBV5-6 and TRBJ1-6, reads DAGVTQSPTHLIKTRGQQVTLRCSPKSGHDTVSWYQQALGQGPQFIFQYYEEEERQRGNFPDRFSGHQFPNYSSELNVNALLLGDSALYLCASSPRTGHSPLHFGNGTRLTVT.

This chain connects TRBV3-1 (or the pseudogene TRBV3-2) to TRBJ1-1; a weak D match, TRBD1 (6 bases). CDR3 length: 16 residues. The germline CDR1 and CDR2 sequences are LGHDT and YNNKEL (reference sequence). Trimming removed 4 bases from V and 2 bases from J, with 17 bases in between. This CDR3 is CASSPHTGTPNTEAFF. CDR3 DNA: TGTGCCAGCAGCCCCCATACAGGGACACCCAACACTGAAGCTTTCTTT.

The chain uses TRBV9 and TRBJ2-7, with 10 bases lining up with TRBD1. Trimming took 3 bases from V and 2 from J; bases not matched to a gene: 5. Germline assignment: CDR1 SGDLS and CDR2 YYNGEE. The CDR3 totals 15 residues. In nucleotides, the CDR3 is TGTGCCAGCAGCGCCCGGGACAGGGGACCCTACGAGCAGTACTTC. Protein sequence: CASSARDRGPYEQYF.

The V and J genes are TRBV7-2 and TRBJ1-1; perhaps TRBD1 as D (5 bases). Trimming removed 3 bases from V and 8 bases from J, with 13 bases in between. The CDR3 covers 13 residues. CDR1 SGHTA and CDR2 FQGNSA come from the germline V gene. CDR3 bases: TGTGCCAGCAGCTTCGACCGGAGGGGAGAAGCTTTCTTT. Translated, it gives CASSFDRRGEAFF.

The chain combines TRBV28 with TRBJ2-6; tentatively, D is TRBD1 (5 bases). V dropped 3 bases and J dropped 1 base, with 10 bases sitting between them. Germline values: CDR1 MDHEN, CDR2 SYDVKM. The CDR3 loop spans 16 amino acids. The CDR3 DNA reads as TGTGCCAGCAGTTTTAGGGGTTGGTCTGGGGCCAACGTCCTGACTTTC. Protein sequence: CASSFRGWSGANVLTF.

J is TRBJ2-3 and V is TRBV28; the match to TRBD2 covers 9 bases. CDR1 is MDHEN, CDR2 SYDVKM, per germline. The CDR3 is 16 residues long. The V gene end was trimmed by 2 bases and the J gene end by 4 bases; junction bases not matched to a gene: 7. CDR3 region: CASSLSVAGEPDTQYF. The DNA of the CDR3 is TGTGCCAGCAGTTTAAGCGTAGCGGGGGAGCCAGATACGCAGTATTTT.

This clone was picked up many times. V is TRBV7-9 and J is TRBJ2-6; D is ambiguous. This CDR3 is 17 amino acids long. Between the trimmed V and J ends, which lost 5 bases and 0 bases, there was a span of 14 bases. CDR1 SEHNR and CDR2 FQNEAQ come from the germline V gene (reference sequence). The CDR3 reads CASSPPFRVSGANVLTF. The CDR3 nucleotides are TGTGCCAGCAGCCCGCCTTTCCGGGTCTCTGGGGCCAACGTCCTGACTTTC. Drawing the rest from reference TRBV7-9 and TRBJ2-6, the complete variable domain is DTGVSQNPRHKITKRGQNVTFRCDPISEHNRLYWYRQTLGQGPEFLTYFQNEAQLEKSRLLSDRFSAERPKGSFSTLEIQRTEQGDSAMYLCASSPPFRVSGANVLTFGAGSRLTVL.

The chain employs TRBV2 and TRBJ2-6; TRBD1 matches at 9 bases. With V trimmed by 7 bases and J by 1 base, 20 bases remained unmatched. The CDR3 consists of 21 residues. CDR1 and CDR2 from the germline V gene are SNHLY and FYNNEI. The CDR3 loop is CASMMVRDRALSMSGANVLTF. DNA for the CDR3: TGTGCCAGCATGATGGTGCGGGACAGGGCTCTTAGTATGTCTGGGGCCAACGTCCTGACTTTC.

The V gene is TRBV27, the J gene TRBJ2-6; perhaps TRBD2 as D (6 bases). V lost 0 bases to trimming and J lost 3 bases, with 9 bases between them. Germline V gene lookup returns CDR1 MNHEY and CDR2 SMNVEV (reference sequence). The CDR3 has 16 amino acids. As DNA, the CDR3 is TGTGCCAGCAGTTTATCTCGGGGAGGTGGGGCCAACGTCCTGACTTTC. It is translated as CASSLSRGGGANVLTF. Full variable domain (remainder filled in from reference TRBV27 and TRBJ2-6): EAQVTQNPRYLITVTGKKLTVTCSQNMNHEYMSWYRQDPGLGLRQIYYSMNVEVTDKGDVPEGYKVSRKEKRNFPLILESPSPNQTSLYFCASSLSRGGGANVLTFGAGSRLTVL.